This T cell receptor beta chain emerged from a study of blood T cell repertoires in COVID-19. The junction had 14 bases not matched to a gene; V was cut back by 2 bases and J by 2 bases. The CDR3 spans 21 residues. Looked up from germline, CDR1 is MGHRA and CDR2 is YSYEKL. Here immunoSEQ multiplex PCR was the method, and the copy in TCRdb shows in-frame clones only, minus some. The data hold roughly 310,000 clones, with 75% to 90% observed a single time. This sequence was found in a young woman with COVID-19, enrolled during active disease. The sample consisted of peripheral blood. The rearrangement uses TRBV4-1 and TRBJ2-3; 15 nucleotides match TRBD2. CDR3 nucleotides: TGCGCCAGCAGCCAACTCGGGACTAGCGGGAGGCCTTTTCGCCCCACAGATACGCAGTATTTT. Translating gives CASSQLGTSGRPFRPTDTQYF.